This is a list of T cell receptor beta chains from one sample in a study of blood T cells in healthy people across ages. TCRdb used MiXCR to reprocess the 5' RACE reads, holding one entry per CDR3 protein. The top ten clones hold roughly 20% of a sample with 450,000 to 700,000 distinct CDR3 sequences, approximately 30% of them seen once. Sequenced material: blood. Source of these receptors: a woman aged 70 to 79 in good health. Each CDR3 is given with its conserved first and last residue. D genes are given only for firm matches. Size is stated for part of the rows, as once, few or many counts, or as a class when the clone is expanded.

>NA|NA|TRBJ1-3|TRBV10-3
CAISESRNTIYF
TGTGCCATCAGTGAGTCGAGGAACACCATATATTTT
>NA|NA|TRBJ2-2|TRBV18
CASSPPRAAGELFF
TGTGCCAGCTCACCACCGCGGGCGGCCGGGGAGCTGTTTTTT
>many|TRBD2|TRBJ2-5|TRBV2
CASSGLAGETQYF
TGTGCCAGCAGTGGACTAGCGGGAGAGACCCAGTACTTC
>NA|TRBD2|TRBJ2-1|TRBV12-3/TRBV12-4
CASSFRLAGGHNEQFF
TGTGCCAGCAGTTTCCGACTAGCGGGGGGGCACAATGAGCAGTTCTTC
>few|NA|TRBJ1-2|TRBV7-2
CASSLVVGGSYGYTF
TGTGCCAGCAGCTTAGTGGTAGGAGGGAGCTATGGCTACACCTTC
>few|NA|TRBJ1-4|TRBV6-6
CASRVSGMATNEKLFF
TGTGCCAGCCGGGTCTCCGGGATGGCAACTAATGAAAAACTGTTTTTT
>few|NA|TRBJ2-7|TRBV20-1
CSAPTNSYEQYF
TGCAGTGCACCCACAAACTCCTACGAGCAGTACTTC
>NA|NA|TRBJ1-3|TRBV5-5
CASSLGWRSSGNTIYF
TGTGCCAGCAGCTTGGGTTGGCGGAGCTCTGGAAACACCATATATTTT
>NA|NA|TRBJ2-5|TRBV2
CASSEMGPQETQYF
TGTGCCAGCAGTGAGATGGGACCCCAGGAGACCCAGTACTTC
>NA|TRBD1|TRBJ1-2|TRBV3-1
CASSHWTGGGHGYTF
TGTGCCAGCAGCCACTGGACAGGGGGCGGACATGGCTACACCTTC
>NA|NA|TRBJ2-3|TRBV25-1
CASSEQDRSTDTQYF
TGTGCCAGCAGCGAACAGGACAGAAGCACAGATACGCAGTATTTT
>NA|NA|TRBJ2-7|TRBV7-9
CASSQTPEGGVYEQYF
TGTGCCAGCAGCCAAACCCCCGAGGGTGGGGTCTACGAGCAGTACTTC
>NA|NA|TRBJ1-4|TRBV29-1
CSVRARVGEKLFF
TGCAGCGTCAGAGCGCGGGTGGGTGAAAAACTGTTTTTT
>NA|TRBD2|TRBJ2-1|TRBV7-2
CASSLRGSGGHEQFF
TGTGCCAGCAGCCTCCGGGGTAGCGGGGGACATGAGCAGTTCTTC
>few|NA|TRBJ1-1|TRBV7-9
CASSPSTGPGTEAFF
TGTGCCAGCAGCCCCTCGACAGGCCCGGGGACTGAAGCTTTCTTT
>NA|TRBD2|TRBJ2-5|TRBV7-2
CASSLAAGGETQYF
TGTGCCAGCAGCTTAGCGGCGGGGGGTGAGACCCAGTACTTC
>few|NA|TRBJ2-5|TRBV18
CASSPGLPRGETQYF
TGTGCCAGCTCACCGGGACTGCCACGGGGAGAGACCCAGTACTTC
>few|TRBD1|TRBJ2-1|TRBV7-2
CASSLVGTVPLSSYNEQFF
TGTGCCAGCAGCTTGGTGGGGACAGTCCCCTTGAGCTCCTACAATGAGCAGTTCTTC
>NA|NA|TRBJ2-1|TRBV6-4
CASMKQGGNEQFF
TGTGCCAGCATGAAGCAGGGAGGCAATGAGCAGTTCTTC
>NA|NA|TRBJ1-1|TRBV10-3
CAISASGVDTEAFF
TGTGCCATCAGTGCCTCAGGGGTAGACACTGAAGCTTTCTTT
>many|TRBD2|TRBJ2-2|TRBV4-1
CASSQEGTRGAGELFF
TGCGCCAGCAGCCAAGAAGGGACTAGGGGAGCCGGGGAGCTGTTTTTT
>NA|TRBD2|TRBJ2-1|TRBV5-1
CASRPRGLANHEQFF
TGCGCCAGCAGGCCCCGGGGACTAGCGAACCATGAGCAGTTCTTC
>NA|TRBD1|TRBJ1-1|TRBV6-1
CASSGPPHGTVDTEAFF
TGTGCCAGCAGTGGCCCCCCCCACGGGACAGTCGACACTGAAGCTTTCTTT
>NA|NA|TRBJ2-7|TRBV20-1
CSARPPDTYEQYF
TGCAGTGCTAGACCACCGGACACCTACGAGCAGTACTTC
>NA|NA|TRBJ2-1|TRBV5-1
CASSFQGGSYNEQFF
TGCGCCAGCAGCTTCCAGGGGGGCTCCTACAATGAGCAGTTCTTC
>few|TRBD2|TRBJ2-7|TRBV20-1
CSASLSGASYEQYF
TGCAGTGCTAGTTTAAGCGGGGCCTCCTACGAGCAGTACTTC
>NA|NA|TRBJ2-1|TRBV5-1
CASSPGEISYNEQFF
TGCGCCAGCAGCCCGGGGGAAATCTCCTACAATGAGCAGTTCTTC
>NA|TRBD1|TRBJ1-4|TRBV4-1
CASSLADLTGGRREKQFF
TGCGCCAGCAGCCTCGCCGACTTAACAGGGGGTCGGCGGGAAAAACAGTTTTTT
>NA|TRBD2|TRBJ2-5|TRBV30
CAWDPTSGGETQYF
TGTGCCTGGGATCCCACTAGCGGGGGGGAGACCCAGTACTTC